The text below deals with one TCR beta chain. As originally analysed: The assay estimated nucleated cells by amplifying reference gene primers. TCRdb's table, derived via immunoSEQ multiplex PCR, lists solely in-frame clones and lacks some. V, J and clone size are those of that table, while D and trimming were read from the DNA. The table has 200,000 to 300,000 clones, 80% to 85% seen once; the top ten hold 4.2%. The CDR3 runs to 16 residues. With V trimmed by 5 bases and J by 8 bases, 15 bases remained unmatched. CDR1 and CDR2 from the germline V gene are LGHNA and YNFKEQ. This sample is drawn from a study of blood T cell repertoires in COVID-19. Study-level information: The origin of the acute and convalescent COVID-19 samples was the United States, Italy and Spain.

The receptor was isolated from a man between 60 and 70 years old with acute or convalescent COVID-19. Sequenced material: peripheral blood. The gene calls are TRBV4-2 and TRBJ1-2, with 9 bases that match TRBD1. The DNA for the CDR3 is TGTGCCAGCAGCGAGGGGGGGACAGGGATAATGAGGGGCTACACCTTC. Translated: CASSEGGTGIMRGYTF.